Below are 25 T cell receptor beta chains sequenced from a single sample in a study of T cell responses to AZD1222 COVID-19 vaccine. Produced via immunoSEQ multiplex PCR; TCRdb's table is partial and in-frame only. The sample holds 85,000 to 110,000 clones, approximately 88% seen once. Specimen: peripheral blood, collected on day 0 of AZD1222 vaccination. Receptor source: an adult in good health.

The CDR3 region has the DNA TGTGCCAGCAGCGCAGGGATAGATGAAAAACTGTTTTTT. Protein sequence: CASSAGIDEKLFF. The chain employs TRBV9 and TRBJ1-4; a weak D match, TRBD1 (5 bases). This CDR3 is 13 amino acids long. Germline V gives CDR1 SGDLS, CDR2 YYNGEE. Deletions cut 3 bases from V and 6 bases from J, with 9 bases between.

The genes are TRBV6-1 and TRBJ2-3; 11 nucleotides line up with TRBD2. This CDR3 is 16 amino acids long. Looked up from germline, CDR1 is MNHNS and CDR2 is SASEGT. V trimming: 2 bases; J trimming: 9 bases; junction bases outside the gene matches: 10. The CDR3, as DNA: TGTGCCAGCAGTGAATCGGTAGCGGGGGGGCGAGGAACGCAGTATTTT. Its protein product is CASSESVAGGRGTQYF.

CDR3 nucleotides: TGCGCCAGCAGTGAGTCAATCAGCTACGAGCAGTACTTC. Its translation: CASSESISYEQYF. This chain joins TRBV10-2 and TRBJ2-7; D remains ambiguous. The germline V gene encodes CDR1 WSHSY and CDR2 SAAADI. V was clipped by 0 bases and J by 3 bases, with 6 bases between them. The CDR3 totals 13 residues.

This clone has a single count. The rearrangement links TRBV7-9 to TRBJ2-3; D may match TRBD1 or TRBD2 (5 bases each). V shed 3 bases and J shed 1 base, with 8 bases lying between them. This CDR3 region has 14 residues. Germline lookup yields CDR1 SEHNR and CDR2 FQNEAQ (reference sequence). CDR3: CASSFGTGTDTQYF. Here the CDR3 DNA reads TGTGCCAGCAGCTTCGGGACCGGCACAGATACGCAGTATTTT.

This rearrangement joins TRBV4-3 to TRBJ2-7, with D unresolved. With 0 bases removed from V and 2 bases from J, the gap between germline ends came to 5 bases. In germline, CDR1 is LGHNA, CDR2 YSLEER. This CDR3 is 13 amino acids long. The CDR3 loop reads CASSQDRPYEQYF. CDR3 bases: TGCGCCAGCAGCCAAGATCGGCCCTACGAGCAGTACTTC.

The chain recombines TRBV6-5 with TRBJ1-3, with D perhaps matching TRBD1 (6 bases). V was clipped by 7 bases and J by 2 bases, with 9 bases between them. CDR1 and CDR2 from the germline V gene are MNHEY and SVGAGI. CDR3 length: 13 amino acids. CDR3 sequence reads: CASTGQTGNTIYF. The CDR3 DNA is TGTGCCAGCACCGGACAGACTGGAAACACCATATATTTT.

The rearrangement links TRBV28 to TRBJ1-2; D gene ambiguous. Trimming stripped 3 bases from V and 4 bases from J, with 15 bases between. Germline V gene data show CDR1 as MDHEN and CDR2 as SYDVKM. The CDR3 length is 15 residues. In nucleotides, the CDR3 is TGTGCCAGCAGTTTGGGGTCAGGAATTGTCTATGGCTACACCTTC. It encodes CASSLGSGIVYGYTF.

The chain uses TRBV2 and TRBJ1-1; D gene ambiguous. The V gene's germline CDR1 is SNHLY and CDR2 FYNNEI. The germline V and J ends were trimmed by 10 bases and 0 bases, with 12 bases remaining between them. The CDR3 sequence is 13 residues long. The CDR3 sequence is CAIGRRVNTEAFF. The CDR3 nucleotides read TGTGCCATCGGACGAAGGGTGAACACTGAAGCTTTCTTT.

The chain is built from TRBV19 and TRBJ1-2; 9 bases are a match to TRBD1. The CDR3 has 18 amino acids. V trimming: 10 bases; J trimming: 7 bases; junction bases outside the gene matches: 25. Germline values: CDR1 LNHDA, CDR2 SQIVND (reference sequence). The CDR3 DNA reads TGTGCCACCTCTCCTAGCGGGACAGGGATGGCGGTGGTGGCTGGCTACACCTTC. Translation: CATSPSGTGMAVVAGYTF.

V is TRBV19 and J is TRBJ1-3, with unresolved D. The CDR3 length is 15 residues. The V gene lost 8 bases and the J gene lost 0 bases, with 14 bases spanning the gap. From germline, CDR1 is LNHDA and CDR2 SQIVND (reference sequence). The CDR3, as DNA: TGTGCCAGTCTCACCGGACTTCACTCTGGAAACACCATATATTTT. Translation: CASLTGLHSGNTIYF.

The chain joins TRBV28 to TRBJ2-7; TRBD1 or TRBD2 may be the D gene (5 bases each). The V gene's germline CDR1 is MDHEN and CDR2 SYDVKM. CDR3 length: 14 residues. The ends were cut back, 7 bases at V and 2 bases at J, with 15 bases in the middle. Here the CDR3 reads CASTTGTDPYEQYF. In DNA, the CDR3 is TGTGCCAGCACTACCGGGACGGATCCCTACGAGCAGTACTTC.

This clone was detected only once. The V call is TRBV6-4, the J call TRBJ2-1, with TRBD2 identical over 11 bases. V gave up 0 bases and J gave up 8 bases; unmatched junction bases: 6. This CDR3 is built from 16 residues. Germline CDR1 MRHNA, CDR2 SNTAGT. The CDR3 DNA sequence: TGTGCCAGCAGTGACTCGACTAGCGGGAAAAGCTATGAGCAGTTCTTC. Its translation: CASSDSTSGKSYEQFF.

The DNA of the CDR3 is TGTGCCAGCAGTGAAAGATGGAATCAGCCCCAGCATTTT. The encoded protein is CASSERWNQPQHF. The chain has TRBV6-1 and TRBJ1-5, with D hard to call. Between the trimmed V and J ends, which lost 2 bases and 4 bases, there was a span of 6 bases. CDR1 MNHNS and CDR2 SASEGT come from the germline V gene. The CDR3 is made up of 13 amino acids.

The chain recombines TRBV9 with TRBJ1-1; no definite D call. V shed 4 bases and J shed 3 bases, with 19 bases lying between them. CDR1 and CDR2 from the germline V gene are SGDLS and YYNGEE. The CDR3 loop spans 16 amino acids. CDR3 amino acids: CASSPTQVGRDTEAFF. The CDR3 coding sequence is TGTGCCAGCAGCCCCACGCAGGTTGGGAGAGACACTGAAGCTTTCTTT. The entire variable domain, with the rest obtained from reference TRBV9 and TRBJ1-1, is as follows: DSGVTQTPKHLITATGQRVTLRCSPRSGDLSVYWYQQSLDQGLQFLIQYYNGEERAKGNILERFSAQQFPDLHSELNLSSLELGDSALYFCASSPTQVGRDTEAFFGQGTRLTVV.

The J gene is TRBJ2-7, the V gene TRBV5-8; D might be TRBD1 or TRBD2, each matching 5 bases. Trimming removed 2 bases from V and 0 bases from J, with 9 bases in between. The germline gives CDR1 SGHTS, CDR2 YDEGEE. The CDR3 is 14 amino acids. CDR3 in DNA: TGTGCCAGCAGCTTACGGGACCGCTCCTACGAGCAGTACTTC. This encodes CASSLRDRSYEQYF.

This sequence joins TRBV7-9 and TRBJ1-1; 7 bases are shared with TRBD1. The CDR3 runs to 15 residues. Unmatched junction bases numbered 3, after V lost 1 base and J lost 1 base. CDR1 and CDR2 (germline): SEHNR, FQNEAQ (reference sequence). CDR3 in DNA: TGTGCCAGCAGCTTAGTTCGGACAGGGAACACTGAAGCTTTCTTT. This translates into CASSLVRTGNTEAFF.

CDR3 protein: CASSDPTGGQPQHF. In DNA, the CDR3 is TGTGCCAGCTCAGACCCCACAGGGGGACAGCCCCAGCATTTT. The rearrangement joins TRBV18 to TRBJ1-5, with 8 bases lining up with TRBD1. Germline loops: CDR1 KGHSH, CDR2 LQKENI. This CDR3 comprises 14 residues. The V gene end was trimmed by 5 bases and the J gene end by 7 bases; junction bases not matched to a gene: 7.

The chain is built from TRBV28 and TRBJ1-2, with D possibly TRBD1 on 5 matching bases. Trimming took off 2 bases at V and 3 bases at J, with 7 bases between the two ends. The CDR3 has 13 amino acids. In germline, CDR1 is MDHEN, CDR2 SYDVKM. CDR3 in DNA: TGTGCCAGCAGTTTAGCGGGGGACTATGGCTACACCTTC. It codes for CASSLAGDYGYTF.

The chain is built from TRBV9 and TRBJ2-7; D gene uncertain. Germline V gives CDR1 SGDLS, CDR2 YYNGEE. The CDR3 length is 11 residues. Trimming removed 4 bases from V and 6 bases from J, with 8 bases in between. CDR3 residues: CASSSSGEQYF. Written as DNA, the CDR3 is TGTGCCAGCAGCTCGTCCGGCGAGCAGTACTTC.

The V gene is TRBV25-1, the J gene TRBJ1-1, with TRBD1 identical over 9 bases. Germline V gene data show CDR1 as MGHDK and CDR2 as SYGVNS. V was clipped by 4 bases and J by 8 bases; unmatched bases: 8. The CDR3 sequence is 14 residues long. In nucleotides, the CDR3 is TGTGCCAGCAGTGGGGGGGACAGGGCGGAGGAAGCTTTCTTT. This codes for CASSGGDRAEEAFF. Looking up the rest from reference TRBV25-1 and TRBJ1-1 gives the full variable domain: EADIYQTPRYLVIGTGKKITLECSQTMGHDKMYWYQQDPGMELHLIHYSYGVNSTEKGDLSSESTVSRIRTEHFPLTLESARPSHTSQYLCASSGGDRAEEAFFGQGTRLTVV.

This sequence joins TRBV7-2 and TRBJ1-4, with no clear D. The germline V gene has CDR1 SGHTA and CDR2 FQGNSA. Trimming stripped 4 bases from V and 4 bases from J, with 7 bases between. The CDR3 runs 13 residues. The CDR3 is CASSSPNNEKLFF. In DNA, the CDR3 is TGTGCCAGCAGCTCGCCTAATAATGAAAAACTGTTTTTT.

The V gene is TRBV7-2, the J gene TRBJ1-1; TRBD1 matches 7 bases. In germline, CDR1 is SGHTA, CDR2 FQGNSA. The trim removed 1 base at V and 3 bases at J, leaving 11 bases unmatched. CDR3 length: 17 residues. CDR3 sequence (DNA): TGTGCCAGCAGCTTAGTAGGGAGGGGGCTTATGGACACTGAAGCTTTCTTT. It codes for CASSLVGRGLMDTEAFF. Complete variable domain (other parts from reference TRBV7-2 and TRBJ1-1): GAGVSQSPSNKVTEKGKDVELRCDPISGHTALYWYRQSLGQGLEFLIYFQGNSAPDKSGLPSDRFSAERTGGSVSTLTIQRTQQEDSAVYLCASSLVGRGLMDTEAFFGQGTRLTVV.

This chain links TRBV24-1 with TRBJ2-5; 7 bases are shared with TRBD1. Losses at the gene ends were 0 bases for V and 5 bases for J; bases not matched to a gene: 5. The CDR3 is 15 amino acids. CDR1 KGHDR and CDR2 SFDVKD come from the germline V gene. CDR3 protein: CATSDLRGPLETQYF. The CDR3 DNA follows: TGTGCCACCAGTGATTTGAGGGGGCCCCTCGAGACCCAGTACTTC.

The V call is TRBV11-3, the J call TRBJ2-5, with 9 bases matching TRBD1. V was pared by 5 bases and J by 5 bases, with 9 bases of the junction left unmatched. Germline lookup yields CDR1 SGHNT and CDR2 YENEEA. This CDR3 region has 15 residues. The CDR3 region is CASSLSGQGGETQYF. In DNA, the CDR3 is TGTGCCAGCAGCCTATCGGGACAGGGAGGGGAGACCCAGTACTTC.

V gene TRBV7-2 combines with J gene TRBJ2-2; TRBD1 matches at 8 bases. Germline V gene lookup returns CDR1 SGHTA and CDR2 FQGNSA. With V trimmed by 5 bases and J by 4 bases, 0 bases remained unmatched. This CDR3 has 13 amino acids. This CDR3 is CASSGQGTGELFF. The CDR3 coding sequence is TGTGCCAGCAGCGGACAGGGCACCGGGGAGCTGTTTTTT.